This T cell receptor beta chain was sequenced for a study of blood T cell repertoires in COVID-19. Looking at the study overall: The origin of the acute and convalescent COVID-19 samples was the United States, Italy and Spain. From T cells, B-cell-depleted T cells, or PBMCs came the material, which was cDNA or gDNA.

Those who participated ranged in age from roughly 18 to 89 years and resided in 20 to 30 US areas. Membership in each cohort depended on participant-reported clinical history. Clones were sequenced by immunoSEQ multiplex PCR, and TCRdb holds only the in-frame ones, with some missing. The profile shows roughly 200,000 clones, about nine tenths of them singletons. Sequencing was done on a sample of PBMCs or T cells enriched from blood (not recorded which). The receptor's source is a woman aged 40 to 50 with acute COVID-19.

The CDR3 sequence is CSVLSGDSLAGGYEQYF. In nucleotides, the CDR3 is TGCAGCGTTTTATCAGGGGACAGCCTAGCGGGGGGTTACGAGCAGTACTTC. The J gene is TRBJ2-7, the V gene TRBV29-1, with TRBD2 matching over 11 bases. V trimming: 5 bases; J trimming: 4 bases; junction bases outside the gene matches: 16. There are 17 residues in the CDR3. CDR1 is SQVTM and CDR2 is ANQGSEA in the germline V gene.